The 24 T cell receptor beta chains presented below share a single source sample, sequenced in a study of cytomegalovirus exposure and HLA in healthy donors. PCR amplification relied on 60 Vbeta primers (plus 13 Jbeta primers). Assay used: immunoSEQ multiplex PCR; TCRdb lists only in-frame clones, some missing. The table has 100,000 to 150,000 clones, about 10% seen once; the top ten hold 6.5% to 9%. The sequenced material came from PBMCs. These receptors all come from a woman in her 40s in good health and CMV-seropositive.

The chain links TRBV11-1 to TRBJ2-5; TRBD2 agrees at 9 bases. Germline assignment: CDR1 SGHAT and CDR2 FQDESV (reference sequence). This CDR3 is built from 13 residues. Trimming took 6 bases from V and 3 from J; bases not matched to a gene: 2. The CDR3 is CASRVAGEETQYF. CDR3 coding DNA: TGTGCCAGCAGGGTAGCGGGGGAAGAGACCCAGTACTTC.

The J gene is TRBJ1-4, the V gene TRBV5-4; TRBD1 matches 8 bases. From germline, CDR1 is SGHNT and CDR2 YYREEE (reference sequence). This CDR3 contains 15 residues. The V gene end was trimmed by 0 bases and the J gene end by 6 bases; junction bases not matched to a gene: 4. Here the CDR3 reads CASSLGGTGHEKLFF. The CDR3 DNA sequence: TGTGCCAGCAGCTTGGGCGGGACAGGCCATGAAAAACTGTTTTTT.

J is TRBJ1-2 and V is TRBV5-1, with D maybe TRBD1 (6 bases). The ends were cut back, 4 bases at V and 2 bases at J, with 15 bases in the middle. This CDR3 has 15 residues. CDR1 is SGHRS and CDR2 is YFSETQ in the germline V gene. CDR3 amino acids: CASSNGQSANYGYTF. In DNA form, the CDR3 reads TGCGCCAGCAGCAACGGACAGTCGGCGAACTATGGCTACACCTTC. The variable domain in full, completed from reference TRBV5-1 and TRBJ1-2, reads KAGVTQTPRYLIKTRGQQVTLSCSPISGHRSVSWYQQTPGQGLQFLFEYFSETQRNKGNFPGRFSGRQFSNSRSEMNVSTLELGDSALYLCASSNGQSANYGYTFGSGTRLTVV.

The chain employs TRBV9 and TRBJ2-7; TRBD1 might be the D (5 bases). V lost 0 bases and J lost 1, with 11 bases in between. This CDR3 has 15 residues. From germline, CDR1 is SGDLS and CDR2 YYNGEE. The CDR3 spells CASSVEGAGSYEQYF. CDR3 in DNA: TGTGCCAGCAGCGTAGAAGGTGCAGGGTCCTACGAGCAGTACTTC.

The chain recombines TRBV19 with TRBJ2-1; 7 bases agree with TRBD2. CDR3 length equals 13 residues. Per germline, CDR1 LNHDA and CDR2 SQIVND (reference sequence). V shed 4 bases, J shed 7 bases, and the junction held 4 bases outside the gene matches. Here the CDR3 reads CASSSQLANEQFF. The CDR3 DNA is TGTGCCAGTAGTAGTCAACTAGCGAATGAGCAGTTCTTC.

The V call is TRBV14, the J call TRBJ2-5, with 7 positions matching TRBD2. With V trimmed by 0 bases and J by 2 bases, 15 bases remained unmatched. The CDR3 has 19 residues. In germline, CDR1 is SGHDN, CDR2 FVKESK. The DNA for the CDR3 is TGTGCCAGCAGCCAAGATCAGACGTACTGGGGAGGGGTTCAAGAGACCCAGTACTTC. Translated, it gives CASSQDQTYWGGVQETQYF.

This clone was seen a handful of times. V is TRBV7-9 and J is TRBJ2-1; no clear D gene. CDR3 length equals 12 residues. With 1 base removed from V and 7 bases from J, the gap between germline ends came to 5 bases. Germline values: CDR1 SEHNR, CDR2 FQNEAQ (reference sequence). The CDR3 loop reads CASSLGRNEQFF. The CDR3 bases are TGTGCCAGCAGCTTAGGGCGGAATGAGCAGTTCTTC.

This clone was recorded a few times. The rearrangement joins TRBV19 to TRBJ2-6; D remains ambiguous. CDR1 and CDR2 (germline): LNHDA, SQIVND (reference sequence). V was clipped by 5 bases and J by 0 bases, with 5 bases between them. The CDR3 spans 14 residues. CDR3 nucleotides: TGTGCCAGTAGTCTCCTCTCTGGGGCCAACGTCCTGACTTTC. Translating it yields CASSLLSGANVLTF.

This clone came up a few times. The rearrangement joins TRBV29-1 to TRBJ1-1; weak D call: TRBD1 (6 bases). Between the trimmed V and J ends, which lost 7 bases and 2 bases, there was a span of 11 bases. The length of the CDR3 is 12 residues. Germline CDR1 reads SQVTM; CDR2 reads ANQGSEA. The CDR3 bases are TGCAGCGGAGGGACACCAAACACTGAAGCTTTCTTT. Amino acids: CSGGTPNTEAFF.

A few counts support this clone. The genes are TRBV5-6 and TRBJ1-6, with 11 nucleotides matching TRBD1. V lost 4 bases and J lost 7; bases outside the gene matches: 7. The CDR3 loop spans 16 amino acids. Germline V gene lookup returns CDR1 SGHDT and CDR2 YYEEEE. CDR3 in amino acids: CASSPRTGGGNSPLHF. The CDR3 DNA reads TGTGCCAGCAGCCCCCGGACAGGGGGCGGAAATTCACCCCTCCACTTT.

This chain uses TRBV2 with TRBJ2-7; 8 bases line up with TRBD2. Germline V gene lookup returns CDR1 SNHLY and CDR2 FYNNEI. Trimming took 1 base from V and 4 from J; bases not matched to a gene: 9. The CDR3 is 16 residues long. Here the CDR3 DNA reads TGTGCCAGCAGTGAAGGGGGCGGGGGGCACGGGTACGAGCAGTACTTC. Its translation: CASSEGGGGHGYEQYF.

This clone has a handful of counts. The CDR3 reads CASSLANGPLHF. CDR3 bases: TGTGCCAGCAGCTTAGCAAACGGACCCCTCCACTTT. This chain connects TRBV7-2 to TRBJ1-6; D gene uncertain. Germline CDR1 and CDR2: SGHTA and FQGNSA. The CDR3 runs 12 residues. V gave up 0 bases and J gave up 12 bases, with 6 bases separating them.

This rearrangement joins TRBV19 to TRBJ2-7; D may be TRBD1 (5 bases). The V gene's germline CDR1 is LNHDA and CDR2 SQIVND (reference sequence). V was clipped by 3 bases and J by 6 bases, with 12 bases between them. The CDR3 spans 13 residues. CDR3 bases: TGTGCCAGTAGTATTAATTCAGGGCTCGAGCAGTACTTC. It specifies CASSINSGLEQYF.

This clone was picked up a small number of times. The V gene is TRBV18, the J gene TRBJ1-2; 9 nucleotides line up with TRBD1. Unmatched junction bases numbered 5, after V lost 3 bases and J lost 0 bases. The CDR3 covers 16 residues. Germline CDR1 is KGHSH and CDR2 is LQKENI. Here the CDR3 DNA reads TGTGCCAGCTCACCGGGACAGGGTCTCCCTAACTATGGCTACACCTTC. Protein: CASSPGQGLPNYGYTF.

This clone was counted only a few times. The rearrangement joins TRBV4-1 to TRBJ2-1; no clear D gene. Trimming removed 5 bases at V and 5 bases at J, with 13 bases between. Germline loops: CDR1 MGHRA, CDR2 YSYEKL. The CDR3 covers 14 residues. CDR3 coding DNA: TGCGCCAGCAGCTTAGAAGAGAGTGACAATGAGCAGTTCTTC. It specifies CASSLEESDNEQFF.

V and J are TRBV19 and TRBJ1-5, with 12 bases aligning to TRBD1. This CDR3 is built from 17 residues. Per the germline V gene, CDR1 is LNHDA and CDR2 is SQIVND (reference sequence). V shed 6 bases, J shed 3 bases, and the junction held 9 bases outside the gene matches. CDR3 coding DNA: TGTGCCAGTAGCATATTGGGACAGGGGGCCGCCAATCAGCCCCAGCATTTT. Amino acid sequence: CASSILGQGAANQPQHF. The full variable domain, its missing parts supplied by reference TRBV19 and TRBJ1-5, is DGGITQSPKYLFRKEGQNVTLSCEQNLNHDAMYWYRQDPGQGLRLIYYSQIVNDFQKGDIAEGYSVSREKKESFPLTVTSAQKNPTAFYLCASSILGQGAANQPQHFGDGTRLSIL.

This rearrangement joins TRBV2 to TRBJ1-6, with D unclear. In germline, CDR1 is SNHLY, CDR2 FYNNEI. Trimming stripped 8 bases from V and 3 bases from J, with 14 bases between. The CDR3 has 15 amino acids. CDR3 protein: CASLDRGHYNSPLHF. CDR3 DNA: TGTGCCAGCTTGGACCGGGGTCACTATAATTCACCCCTCCACTTT.

The chain joins TRBV9 to TRBJ2-3; 10 bases match TRBD2. CDR3 length equals 16 residues. The germline gives CDR1 SGDLS, CDR2 YYNGEE. With 0 bases clipped from V and 7 bases from J, the junction kept 8 bases outside the gene matches. CDR3 nucleotides: TGTGCCAGCAGCGTAGTATCCAGCGGGGGGGCTTATACGCAGTATTTT. As protein: CASSVVSSGGAYTQYF.

This clone has a handful of counts. V and J are TRBV7-9 and TRBJ2-7, with a possible D match to TRBD2 (5 bases). The CDR3 is 13 residues long. V shed 4 bases and J shed 1 base, with 8 bases lying between them. Germline V gene sequence: CDR1 SEHNR, CDR2 FQNEAQ (reference sequence). The CDR3 DNA follows: TGTGCCAGCAGCTCGGGGATTTCCTACGAGCAGTACTTC. This translates into CASSSGISYEQYF.

The chain couples TRBV19 to TRBJ1-3; D is unclear. CDR1 and CDR2 (germline): LNHDA, SQIVND (reference sequence). The CDR3 length is 15 residues. V was trimmed by 5 bases and J by 0 bases, leaving 11 bases between them. The chain's CDR3 is CASSSEAFSGNTIYF. The CDR3 DNA reads TGTGCCAGTAGTTCCGAGGCTTTCTCTGGAAACACCATATATTTT. Full variable domain (missing parts from reference TRBV19 and TRBJ1-3): DGGITQSPKYLFRKEGQNVTLSCEQNLNHDAMYWYRQDPGQGLRLIYYSQIVNDFQKGDIAEGYSVSREKKESFPLTVTSAQKNPTAFYLCASSSEAFSGNTIYFGEGSWLTVV.

The V call is TRBV4-1, the J call TRBJ2-7; 14 positions agree with TRBD2. CDR3 size: 18 residues. Germline V lookup: CDR1 MGHRA, CDR2 YSYEKL. V shed 1 base and J 1 base; nucleotides not matched to a gene: 6. The CDR3 reads CASSQAPGLAGGSYEQYF. The CDR3 region has the DNA TGCGCCAGCAGCCAAGCCCCCGGACTAGCGGGGGGTTCCTACGAGCAGTACTTC.

The rearrangement joins TRBV5-6 to TRBJ1-6; D is unresolved. This CDR3 is built from 13 residues. V dropped 5 bases and J dropped 8 bases, with 11 bases sitting between them. Germline CDR1 reads SGHDT; CDR2 reads YYEEEE. The CDR3 loop reads CASRLDYDSPLHF. The CDR3 nucleotides read TGTGCCAGCAGGCTGGACTACGATTCACCCCTCCACTTT.

CDR3 loop: CASSLAGDRAETQYF. The CDR3 nucleotides read TGCGCCAGCAGCTTGGCCGGGGACAGGGCAGAGACCCAGTACTTC. The chain is built from TRBV5-1 and TRBJ2-5, with 9 bases matching TRBD1. Trimming removed 0 bases from V and 4 bases from J; junction bases left unmatched: 4. The CDR3 covers 15 residues. Germline lookup yields CDR1 SGHRS and CDR2 YFSETQ.

About this clone itself: The junction and the germline gene differ at one end; a read error may be behind it. This chain links TRBV5-5 with TRBJ2-7, with TRBD1 identical over 9 bases. Germline V gives CDR1 SGHKS, CDR2 YYEKEE (reference sequence). This CDR3 contains 13 residues. CDR3 coding DNA: TGTGCCAGCAGCGGGACAGGGATCTACGAGCAGTCCTTC. Amino acid sequence: CASSGTGIYEQSF. Full variable domain (missing parts from reference TRBV5-5 and TRBJ2-7): DAGVTQSPTHLIKTRGQQVTLRCSPISGHKSVSWYQQVLGQGPQFIFQYYEKEERGRGNFPDRFSARQFPNYSSELNVNALLLGDSALYLCASSGTGIYEQSFGPGTRLTVT.